This T cell receptor (beta chain) is drawn from a study of control samples from healthy donors and cancer patients. There are 19 residues in the CDR3. Germline assignment: CDR1 MDHEN and CDR2 SYDVKM. The ends were cut back, 1 base at V and 0 bases at J, with 19 bases in the middle. Repertoires were generated with immunoSEQ multiplex PCR, while TCRdb's copy carries only in-frame clones and drops some. The sample has about 130,000 clones, 88% seen once. This sequence originates from a man in his fifties or sixties in good health. The chain employs TRBV28 and TRBJ1-5; no clear D. The source material was blood. In DNA form, the CDR3 reads TGTGCCAGCAGTTTATTTGCGGGTTTTTCGGTTTATAGCAATCAGCCCCAGCATTTT. This gives the protein CASSLFAGFSVYSNQPQHF.